One sample yielded the 29 T cell receptor beta chains listed below, sequenced in a study of T cell responses to AZD1222 COVID-19 vaccine (dated by TCRdb to the early 2020s). The time point label on this specimen signifies: baseline before first vaccination. Preparation of the library involved the immunoSEQ multiplex PCR assay. Not all clones reach the TCRdb copy of this immuneACCESS table, which keeps in-frame sequences only. Checked studies attribute under half of the gap to unresolved V genes and leave the rest unexplained. Recorded for this sample are more than 110,000 clones; 80% to 95% of them occurred a single time. Clones ranked in the top ten supply under 4.5% of the sample. Specimen: peripheral blood, collected on day 0 of AZD1222 vaccination. Receptor source: an adult in good health.

This rearrangement joins TRBV14 to TRBJ2-1; D ambiguous. Germline-derived CDR1 and CDR2 are SGHDN and FVKESK. The CDR3 is 15 amino acids. Trimming removed 1 base from V and 10 bases from J, with 17 bases in between. DNA of the CDR3: TGTGCCAGCAGCCAAGTCCGACTCTCCTTCGGGGAGCAGTTCTTC. Protein product: CASSQVRLSFGEQFF.

V and J are TRBV6-2 or TRBV6-3 and TRBJ1-1; D uncertain. Germline loops: CDR1 MNHEY, CDR2 SVGEGT. This CDR3 contains 15 residues. With 0 bases removed from V and 0 bases from J, the gap between germline ends came to 8 bases. The chain's CDR3 is CASSYSDGLNTEAFF. The CDR3 DNA is TGTGCCAGCAGTTACTCGGACGGACTGAACACTGAAGCTTTCTTT.

The V call is TRBV6-6, the J call TRBJ2-7; 11 nucleotides align to TRBD2. Germline lookup yields CDR1 MNHNY and CDR2 SVGAGI (reference sequence). V gave up 5 bases and J gave up 1 base; unmatched junction bases: 13. The CDR3 extends over 18 amino acids. The CDR3 DNA is TGTGCCAGCAGTCTAACTCGGACTAGCGGGCCCGCGTCCTACGAGCAGTACTTC. It yields the protein CASSLTRTSGPASYEQYF.

This rearrangement joins TRBV5-5 to TRBJ1-2, with 7 positions matching TRBD1. Per germline, CDR1 SGHKS and CDR2 YYEKEE (reference sequence). Trimming cost V 4 bases and J 8 bases; bases outside gene matches: 8. The CDR3 covers 13 residues. For the CDR3, the DNA is TGTGCCAGCAGCCATGGGACAGTTCAAGGCTACACCTTC. Protein sequence: CASSHGTVQGYTF. Supplemented by reference TRBV5-5 and TRBJ1-2, the full variable domain reads DAGVTQSPTHLIKTRGQQVTLRCSPISGHKSVSWYQQVLGQGPQFIFQYYEKEERGRGNFPDRFSARQFPNYSSELNVNALLLGDSALYLCASSHGTVQGYTFGSGTRLTVV.

J is TRBJ2-7 and V is TRBV30; D is unclear. Germline values: CDR1 GTSNPN, CDR2 SVGIG (reference sequence). V was cut by 5 bases and J by 3 bases, with 14 bases left in between. The CDR3 loop spans 13 amino acids. This CDR3 reads CAWVRRGSYEQYF. The CDR3 nucleotides read TGTGCCTGGGTCCGTCGCGGAAGCTACGAGCAGTACTTC.

The chain carries TRBV12-5 and TRBJ1-2; TRBD1 aligns across 8 bases. This CDR3 spans 14 amino acids. V shed 6 bases and J 6 bases; nucleotides not matched to a gene: 9. Germline V lookup: CDR1 LGHNT, CDR2 FRNRAP. The CDR3 DNA is TGTGCTAGTGGCCGACCAGGGGGCGCGCATGGCTACACCTTC. Protein product: CASGRPGGAHGYTF.

V usage is TRBV9 and J usage is TRBJ2-7, with TRBD2 as a possible D gene (5 bases). The CDR3 spans 14 residues. Germline V CDR1 and CDR2: SGDLS, YYNGEE. Trimming shortened V by 4 bases and J by 2 bases, and 13 bases separated the two germline ends. CDR3 nucleotides: TGTGCCAGCAGCCCTGGAAGCGGAGCCTACGAGCAGTACTTC. Its protein product is CASSPGSGAYEQYF.

The chain combines TRBV6-5 with TRBJ2-3; TRBD1 is a possible D gene (5 bases). CDR3 length: 14 residues. V shed 2 bases and J shed 7 bases, with 13 bases lying between them. Germline V gene sequence: CDR1 MNHEY, CDR2 SVGAGI. The CDR3 DNA reads as TGTGCCAGCAGTTACACAGGAAGTGGCAATACGCAGTATTTT. As protein: CASSYTGSGNTQYF.

The chain recombines TRBV25-1 with TRBJ1-2, with 7 bases lining up with TRBD1. This CDR3 contains 15 residues. The V gene's germline CDR1 is MGHDK and CDR2 SYGVNS. V lost 6 bases to trimming and J lost 0 bases; unmatched junction nucleotides: 7. CDR3 DNA sequence: TGTGCCAGCAGGGGGGACAGAATACCTAACTATGGCTACACCTTC. It encodes CASRGDRIPNYGYTF.

The J gene is TRBJ1-2, the V gene TRBV10-1, with D unclear. There are 16 residues in the CDR3. V lost 6 bases to trimming and J lost 1 base, with 18 bases between them. Germline-derived CDR1 and CDR2 are WNHNN and SYGVQD (reference sequence). The CDR3 DNA is TGCGCCAGCAGCTCCGGACCGGGAGGATTTAACTATGGCTACACCTTC. Its translation is CASSSGPGGFNYGYTF.

The V gene is TRBV21-1, the J gene TRBJ2-7; the listed D gene, TRBD2, was not tested against the DNA. TRBV21-1 is described as a pseudogene. This CDR3 is built from 16 residues. The CDR3 DNA is TGTGCCAGCAGGATGTATCTAGCGGTGACGTTCTACGAGCAGTACTTC. Translated, it gives CASRMYLAVTFYEQYF.

The table lists this clone with a count of one. This chain joins TRBV9 and TRBJ1-6; D possibly corresponds to TRBD1 (5 bases). Germline loops: CDR1 SGDLS, CDR2 YYNGEE. CDR3 length: 15 amino acids. Trimming left V 0 bases short and J 11 bases short, with 15 bases between. The CDR3 is CASSVVGEGRTPLHF. The CDR3 DNA is TGTGCCAGCAGCGTAGTCGGAGAGGGGCGGACACCCCTCCACTTT.

The chain has TRBV11-3 and TRBJ2-2; 8 bases map to TRBD2. From germline, CDR1 is SGHNT and CDR2 YENEEA. V was pared by 3 bases and J by 2 bases, with 8 bases of the junction left unmatched. The CDR3 contains 17 residues. In DNA, the CDR3 is TGTGCCAGCAGCTTGGCAAGGAGCGGGGGAAACACCGGGGAGCTGTTTTTT. It yields the protein CASSLARSGGNTGELFF.

V usage is TRBV19 and J usage is TRBJ2-2; TRBD2 agrees at 13 bases. In germline, CDR1 is LNHDA, CDR2 SQIVND (reference sequence). Trimming cost V 7 bases and J 4 bases; bases outside gene matches: 6. The CDR3 totals 16 residues. The CDR3 protein is CASTELAGGTTGELFF. The CDR3 bases are TGTGCCAGTACTGAACTAGCGGGAGGGACCACCGGGGAGCTGTTTTTT.

J is TRBJ2-1 and V is TRBV14; TRBD2 matches at 9 bases. This CDR3 has 16 amino acids. V lost 0 bases, J lost 6 bases, and 6 bases stayed unmatched. Germline lookup yields CDR1 SGHDN and CDR2 FVKESK. The CDR3 spells CASSQDLAGDSNEQFF. CDR3 bases: TGTGCCAGCAGCCAAGATTTAGCGGGAGATTCCAATGAGCAGTTCTTC.

The rearrangement links TRBV7-6 to TRBJ2-1, with D possibly matching TRBD1 (5 bases). The CDR3 spans 15 residues. CDR1 is SGHVS, CDR2 FNYEAQ, per germline. Deletions cut 2 bases from V and 7 bases from J, with 15 bases between. The CDR3, as DNA: TGTGCCAGCAGCTTAACCCAGGGATCTCAGAATGAGCAGTTCTTC. Translating it yields CASSLTQGSQNEQFF.

The V call is TRBV6-5, the J call TRBJ1-2; the match to TRBD1 covers 9 bases. V lost 7 bases to trimming and J lost 5 bases; unmatched junction nucleotides: 5. The CDR3 consists of 13 residues. Germline CDR1 is MNHEY and CDR2 is SVGAGI. CDR3 DNA sequence: TGTGCCAGCATTCTGGGACAGGGTTATGGCTACACCTTC. Encoded protein: CASILGQGYGYTF.

The gene calls are TRBV11-2 and TRBJ2-1, with TRBD2 matching over 8 bases. With V trimmed by 5 bases and J by 0 bases, 9 bases remained unmatched. Germline V gene data show CDR1 as SGHAT and CDR2 as FQNNGV. This CDR3 spans 17 amino acids. The CDR3 sequence is CASSRSGTLFSYNEQFF. The CDR3 DNA sequence: TGTGCCAGCAGCCGTAGCGGGACGCTGTTCTCCTACAATGAGCAGTTCTTC.

The chain links TRBV9 to TRBJ1-2; D not resolved. The CDR3 is 15 residues long. Germline CDR1 SGDLS, CDR2 YYNGEE. Trimming took off 4 bases at V and 4 bases at J, with 17 bases between the two ends. CDR3 protein: CASSFRVTTTYGYTF. CDR3 in DNA: TGTGCCAGCAGCTTCCGGGTCACAACTACCTATGGCTACACCTTC. Combining the CDR3 with reference TRBV9 and TRBJ1-2 gives the whole variable domain DSGVTQTPKHLITATGQRVTLRCSPRSGDLSVYWYQQSLDQGLQFLIQYYNGEERAKGNILERFSAQQFPDLHSELNLSSLELGDSALYFCASSFRVTTTYGYTFGSGTRLTVV.

V gene TRBV7-9 combines with J gene TRBJ1-1, with D hard to call. The CDR3 has 15 amino acids. V lost 5 bases and J 4 bases, leaving 17 bases between the germline ends. Looked up from germline, CDR1 is SEHNR and CDR2 is FQNEAQ (reference sequence). In DNA form, the CDR3 reads TGTGCCAGCAGCCCCCAGTCGAAGAAGCGCACTGAAGCTTTCTTT. It codes for CASSPQSKKRTEAFF.

The chain joins TRBV10-2 to TRBJ2-5; D unclear. Trimming stripped 5 bases from V and 1 base from J, with 5 bases between. Germline assignment: CDR1 WSHSY and CDR2 SAAADI. The CDR3 is made up of 12 amino acids. The DNA of the CDR3 is TGCGCCAGCAGTCACAGCCAAGAGACCCAGTACTTC. Its protein is CASSHSQETQYF.

This clone was seen just once. The chain employs TRBV6-4 and TRBJ1-1; D unclear. Germline-derived CDR1 and CDR2 are MRHNA and SNTAGT. This CDR3 region has 14 residues. V dropped 7 bases and J dropped 4 bases, with 16 bases sitting between them. The DNA for the CDR3 is TGTGCCAGCACCTTCCCGACGGAGGGCACTGAAGCTTTCTTT. As protein: CASTFPTEGTEAFF.

The rearrangement joins TRBV6-6 to TRBJ2-7; no firm D call. This CDR3 has 12 residues. Between the trimmed V and J ends, which lost 5 bases and 5 bases, there was a span of 10 bases. CDR1 and CDR2 (germline): MNHNY, SVGAGI (reference sequence). The CDR3 DNA sequence: TGTGCCAGCAGTCGACCTCCAGACGAGCAGTACTTC. It yields the protein CASSRPPDEQYF.

This chain uses TRBV10-3 with TRBJ2-7, with 10 bases aligning to TRBD1. The CDR3 spans 16 residues. Germline CDR1 reads ENHRY; CDR2 reads SYGVKD. Trimming at V came to 2 bases and at J to 3 bases, leaving 7 bases not matched to a gene. This CDR3 reads CAISEPWTGGIYEQYF. The DNA of the CDR3 is TGTGCCATCAGTGAGCCGTGGACAGGGGGGATCTACGAGCAGTACTTC.

This sequence joins TRBV13 and TRBJ2-1; the match to TRBD2 covers 10 bases. Germline trimming cut 4 bases from V and 0 bases from J; bases unmatched to any gene: 3. Germline CDR1 is PRHDT and CDR2 is FYEKMQ (reference sequence). This CDR3 spans 16 amino acids. The CDR3 here is CASSSRTSGSYNEQFF. CDR3 nucleotide sequence: TGTGCCAGCAGCTCCCGGACTAGCGGCTCCTACAATGAGCAGTTCTTC.

This clone was seen just once. The chain has TRBV29-1 and TRBJ2-7; 7 nucleotides line up with TRBD1. Trimming removed 4 bases from V and 3 bases from J; junction bases left unmatched: 3. The CDR3 covers 12 residues. Germline V gene data show CDR1 as SQVTM and CDR2 as ANQGSEA. The CDR3 protein is CSVGQGVYEQYF. Here the CDR3 DNA reads TGCAGCGTTGGACAGGGTGTCTACGAGCAGTACTTC.

This chain uses TRBV3-1 (or the pseudogene TRBV3-2) with TRBJ1-3, with 7 positions matching TRBD1. The CDR3 is 15 residues long. CDR1 and CDR2 from the germline V gene are LGHDT and YNNKEL (reference sequence). The junction had 5 bases not matched to a gene; V was cut back by 6 bases and J by 0 bases. CDR3 in amino acids: CASSITGASGNTIYF. In DNA, the CDR3 is TGTGCCAGCAGTATCACAGGGGCCTCTGGAAACACCATATATTTT.

V and J are TRBV7-6 and TRBJ2-1; 9 nucleotides match TRBD2. V dropped 5 bases and J dropped 0; count of bases not matched to a gene: 5. Germline loops: CDR1 SGHVS, CDR2 FNYEAQ. CDR3 size: 16 residues. Here the CDR3 DNA reads TGTGCCAGCAGCCGACTAGCGGTCAACTCCTACAATGAGCAGTTCTTC. It yields the protein CASSRLAVNSYNEQFF. Full variable domain (missing parts from reference TRBV7-6 and TRBJ2-1): GAGVSQSPRYKVTKRGQDVALRCDPISGHVSLYWYRQALGQGPEFLTYFNYEAQQDKSGLPNDRFSAERPEGSISTLTIQRTEQRDSAMYRCASSRLAVNSYNEQFFGPGTRLTVL.

This clone occurred once. The rearrangement uses TRBV7-9 and TRBJ1-5, with D unresolved. This CDR3 spans 15 amino acids. Trimming cost V 5 bases and J 4 bases, with 15 bases left between them. CDR1 and CDR2 from the germline V gene are SEHNR and FQNEAQ (reference sequence). CDR3 residues: CASSPSGPANQPQHF. In DNA, the CDR3 is TGTGCCAGCAGCCCAAGCGGGCCCGCAAATCAGCCCCAGCATTTT.